Below, 18 T cell receptor beta chains from the same sample are listed, as sequenced in a study of graft-versus-host responses after intestinal transplantation. No antigens are known for them. Clones were read by immunoSEQ multiplex PCR, and TCRdb kept only the in-frame ones, dropping some. The repertoire holds about 130,000 clones, with approximately 90% as singletons. This specimen was unstimulated CD4+ T cells sorted from spleen or lymph node cells, taken before intestinal transplant. The source is a human donor who received an intestinal transplant.

The chain links TRBV19 to TRBJ2-7; 9 positions match TRBD1. The CDR3 has 14 residues. The J segment lost 3 bases and the V segment lost 6 bases, leaving 6 bases of the junction unmatched. Germline CDR1 is LNHDA and CDR2 is SQIVND (reference sequence). CDR3 in amino acids: CASRPGQGIYEQYF. For the CDR3, the DNA is TGTGCCAGTAGACCGGGACAGGGAATCTACGAGCAGTACTTC.

The CDR3 sequence is CAWSVSGGTDTQYF. Here the CDR3 DNA reads TGTGCCTGGAGTGTTAGCGGGGGAACAGATACGCAGTATTTT. The gene calls are TRBV30 and TRBJ2-3, with TRBD2 matching 9 bases. With V trimmed by 0 bases and J by 3 bases, 1 base remained unmatched. Germline loops: CDR1 GTSNPN, CDR2 SVGIG (reference sequence). The CDR3 runs 14 residues.

The rearrangement links TRBV27 to TRBJ1-6, with 8 bases that match TRBD1. The CDR3 sequence is 14 residues long. CDR1 is MNHEY and CDR2 is SMNVEV in the germline V gene (reference sequence). Trimming took 8 bases from V and 4 from J; bases not matched to a gene: 4. DNA of the CDR3: TGTGCCAGCTGCTACAGGGGGTATAATTCACCCCTCCACTTT. Residues: CASCYRGYNSPLHF.

Concerning this clone: Other DNA sequences in the same sample also yield this CDR3. The V gene is TRBV7-3, the J gene TRBJ2-5; TRBD2 might be the D (6 bases). The CDR3 has 13 residues. V lost 0 bases, J lost 4 bases, and 6 bases lay in between. Per germline, CDR1 SGHTA and CDR2 FQGTGA. CDR3 nucleotide sequence: TGTGCCAGCAGCTTAACGGGGGGAGAGACCCAGTACTTC. Protein: CASSLTGGETQYF.

A remark on this clone: The same CDR3 is also encoded by other DNA sequences in this sample. The chain combines TRBV9 with TRBJ2-5; D remains unclear. The V gene lost 0 bases and the J gene lost 1 base, with 4 bases spanning the gap. CDR1 and CDR2 from the germline V gene are SGDLS and YYNGEE. This CDR3 comprises 13 residues. As DNA, the CDR3 is TGTGCCAGCAGCGTAGGACCCCAAGAGACCCAGTACTTC. Its protein is CASSVGPQETQYF.

The chain combines TRBV11-2 with TRBJ2-1; D is ambiguous. Germline V gene sequence: CDR1 SGHAT, CDR2 FQNNGV. V lost 10 bases and J 7 bases, leaving 8 bases between the germline ends. This CDR3 comprises 10 residues. CDR3 in amino acids: CAIGRNEQFF. CDR3 nucleotide sequence: TGTGCCATTGGGCGGAATGAGCAGTTCTTC.

The chain has TRBV6-6 and TRBJ2-3; maybe TRBD1 (5 bases). This CDR3 is 12 amino acids long. CDR1 and CDR2 (germline): MNHNY, SVGAGI (reference sequence). The V and J ends lost 6 bases and 10 bases respectively, with 14 bases between them. The CDR3 coding sequence is TGTGCCAGCAGGCGTCAGGGATGGTCGCAGTATTTT. This codes for CASRRQGWSQYF.

The chain has TRBV5-1 and TRBJ1-5; D uncertain. There are 16 residues in the CDR3. V dropped 5 bases and J dropped 0 bases, with 15 bases sitting between them. Germline V lookup: CDR1 SGHRS, CDR2 YFSETQ. The CDR3 spells CASRETRSDSNQPQHF. CDR3 sequence (DNA): TGCGCCAGCAGAGAAACACGGTCAGATAGCAATCAGCCCCAGCATTTT.

The chain couples TRBV30 to TRBJ1-3, with D possibly being TRBD1 (5 bases). CDR3 length: 12 residues. The germline V gene has CDR1 GTSNPN and CDR2 SVGIG (reference sequence). Trimming pared 1 base from V and 8 bases from J, leaving 9 bases between. The CDR3 here is CAWSEQVHTIYF. The CDR3, as DNA: TGTGCCTGGAGTGAACAGGTCCACACCATATATTTT.

The J gene is TRBJ2-2, the V gene TRBV5-6; 9 bases match TRBD1. The length of the CDR3 is 15 residues. J was trimmed by 4 bases and V by 2 bases; bases with no gene match: 3. CDR1 and CDR2 from the germline V gene are SGHDT and YYEEEE. CDR3 in DNA: TGTGCCAGCAGCTTAGGACAGGGGTTCACCGGGGAGCTGTTTTTT. Its translation: CASSLGQGFTGELFF.

This chain connects TRBV5-6 to TRBJ1-4, with D possibly TRBD1 on 6 matching bases. CDR3 size: 14 residues. Germline V gene sequence: CDR1 SGHDT, CDR2 YYEEEE. V was clipped by 7 bases and J by 0 bases, with 10 bases between them. CDR3 nucleotide sequence: TGTGCCAGCGGGCACAGGGCAACTAATGAAAAACTGTTTTTT. Translation: CASGHRATNEKLFF.

In this sample, this clone turned up once. The chain's CDR3 is CASSGTGRGSRAEAFF. As DNA, the CDR3 is TGTGCCAGCAGCGGGACAGGGCGGGGGAGTAGGGCTGAAGCTTTCTTT. The rearrangement joins TRBV5-5 to TRBJ1-1; 9 bases align to TRBD1. Germline CDR1 and CDR2: SGHKS and YYEKEE (reference sequence). The CDR3 loop spans 16 amino acids. V gave up 4 bases and J gave up 6 bases; unmatched junction bases: 13. Drawing the rest from reference TRBV5-5 and TRBJ1-1, the complete variable domain is DAGVTQSPTHLIKTRGQQVTLRCSPISGHKSVSWYQQVLGQGPQFIFQYYEKEERGRGNFPDRFSARQFPNYSSELNVNALLLGDSALYLCASSGTGRGSRAEAFFGQGTRLTVV.

V is TRBV7-9 and J is TRBJ1-1, with D possibly being TRBD1 (5 bases). This CDR3 spans 16 amino acids. Germline assignment: CDR1 SEHNR and CDR2 FQNEAQ (reference sequence). V gave up 2 bases and J gave up 1 base, with 14 bases separating them. CDR3 sequence (DNA): TGTGCCAGCAGCTTAATGTCAGGCAGGGCGAACACTGAAGCTTTCTTT. Translating gives CASSLMSGRANTEAFF.

The V and J genes are TRBV18 and TRBJ1-1, with D unclear. The V gene lost 3 bases and the J gene lost 8 bases, with 10 bases spanning the gap. This CDR3 has 12 amino acids. In germline, CDR1 is KGHSH, CDR2 LQKENI. Here the CDR3 reads CASSPSPGEAFF. The CDR3 nucleotides read TGTGCCAGCTCACCCTCCCCGGGGGAAGCTTTCTTT.

V is TRBV5-1 and J is TRBJ2-7; the D gene is possibly TRBD2 (6 bases). CDR3 length: 12 amino acids. V dropped 3 bases and J dropped 6 bases, with 10 bases sitting between them. Germline values: CDR1 SGHRS, CDR2 YFSETQ. The CDR3 nucleotides read TGCGCCAGCAGCTCCAGGGACTCCGAGCAGTACTTC. Translation: CASSSRDSEQYF.

This sequence joins TRBV7-3 and TRBJ2-5; 7 bases map to TRBD2. Germline V CDR1 and CDR2: SGHTA, FQGTGA. This CDR3 is 14 amino acids long. The trim removed 0 bases at V and 5 bases at J, leaving 3 bases unmatched. CDR3 coding DNA: TGTGCCAGCAGCTTAACCGGGGGGTTGGAGACCCAGTACTTC. This gives the protein CASSLTGGLETQYF.

This rearrangement joins TRBV5-1 to TRBJ2-1; D is uncertain. Germline values: CDR1 SGHRS, CDR2 YFSETQ. V was clipped by 4 bases and J by 9 bases, with 11 bases between them. CDR3 length equals 12 residues. The CDR3 reads CASSPGRGEQFF. For the CDR3, the DNA is TGCGCCAGCAGCCCTGGACGCGGTGAGCAGTTCTTC.

The chain employs TRBV7-2 and TRBJ2-3; TRBD2 matches at 8 bases. Germline trimming cut 1 base from V and 1 base from J; bases unmatched to any gene: 7. The germline V gene has CDR1 SGHTA and CDR2 FQGNSA. This CDR3 spans 17 amino acids. CDR3 bases: TGTGCCAGCAGCTTAGGTCTGGGAGCGGGGGGCACAGATACGCAGTATTTT. Protein sequence: CASSLGLGAGGTDTQYF.